Each of the 10 T cell receptor beta chains below was sequenced from the same sample in a study of blood T cell repertoires in COVID-19. Libraries were prepared by immunoSEQ multiplex PCR; TCRdb keeps only in-frame clonotypes and omits some of them. The sample consists of about 280,000 clones, approximately 91% of them appearing once. Sequencing was performed on peripheral blood. These receptors originate from a woman in her 30s with COVID-19, enrolled during active disease.

This clone showed up just once. CDR3 sequence reads: CASSLGDRALYEQYF. The CDR3, as DNA: TGCGCCAGCAGCTTGGGGGACAGGGCACTCTACGAGCAGTACTTC. V and J are TRBV5-1 and TRBJ2-7; 9 positions match TRBD1. V was pared by 0 bases and J by 3 bases, with 4 bases of the junction left unmatched. CDR1 SGHRS and CDR2 YFSETQ come from the germline V gene. The CDR3 runs 15 residues.

A note on this clone: Other DNA sequences from this sample encode an identical CDR3 as well. The rearrangement uses TRBV6-5 and TRBJ2-7; 8 bases are a match to TRBD1. Trimming took 0 bases from V and 2 from J; bases not matched to a gene: 3. This CDR3 spans 15 amino acids. Germline assignment: CDR1 MNHEY and CDR2 SVGAGI. CDR3 DNA: TGTGCCAGCAGTTACTCGTTGACAGGGGCCTACGAGCAGTACTTC. This encodes CASSYSLTGAYEQYF.

The V call is TRBV28, the J call TRBJ2-1; D gene uncertain. Trimming cost V 1 base and J 1 base, with 11 bases left between them. Germline CDR1 is MDHEN and CDR2 is SYDVKM. This CDR3 has 16 amino acids. For the CDR3, the DNA is TGTGCCAGCAGTTTATTTGGGCAGGTATCCTACAATGAGCAGTTCTTC. It yields the protein CASSLFGQVSYNEQFF.

The chain joins TRBV2 to TRBJ2-1, with D unclear. Germline values: CDR1 SNHLY, CDR2 FYNNEI. CDR3 length equals 15 residues. Trimming pared 3 bases from V and 3 bases from J, leaving 12 bases between. Here the CDR3 DNA reads TGTGCCAGCAGTGAGAAAGCTGCTTACTACAATGAGCAGTTCTTC. Translated: CASSEKAAYYNEQFF.

This clone came up once. V gene TRBV7-9 combines with J gene TRBJ1-2; D unclear. V lost 3 bases and J 4 bases, leaving 15 bases between the germline ends. Germline V gene data show CDR1 as SEHNR and CDR2 as FQNEAQ (reference sequence). This CDR3 is 15 amino acids long. The CDR3 spells CASSLVDGGSYGYTF. In DNA, the CDR3 is TGTGCCAGCAGCTTGGTGGATGGAGGATCCTATGGCTACACCTTC.

This chain uses TRBV7-9 with TRBJ1-1, with a possible D match to TRBD1 (5 bases). The V gene lost 5 bases and the J gene lost 0 bases, with 13 bases spanning the gap. Per germline, CDR1 SEHNR and CDR2 FQNEAQ (reference sequence). The CDR3 spans 15 residues. CDR3 nucleotides: TGTGCCAGCAGCGAGCTTGGACACCTGAACACTGAAGCTTTCTTT. Residues: CASSELGHLNTEAFF. The full variable domain, with the rest looked up from reference TRBV7-9 and TRBJ1-1, is DTGVSQNPRHKITKRGQNVTFRCDPISEHNRLYWYRQTLGQGPEFLTYFQNEAQLEKSRLLSDRFSAERPKGSFSTLEIQRTEQGDSAMYLCASSELGHLNTEAFFGQGTRLTVV.

The V call is TRBV5-4, the J call TRBJ1-1, with TRBD1 as a possible D gene (6 bases). The V end lost 3 bases, the J end lost 0 bases, and 15 bases lay between the germline ends. CDR1 is SGHNT, CDR2 YYREEE, per germline (reference sequence). This CDR3 comprises 16 residues. The CDR3: CASSSGQLELNTEAFF. The CDR3 DNA is TGTGCCAGCAGCTCTGGACAGCTAGAATTGAACACTGAAGCTTTCTTT.

V gene TRBV2 combines with J gene TRBJ1-2, with 7 bases matching TRBD1. Germline CDR1 SNHLY, CDR2 FYNNEI. This CDR3 spans 13 amino acids. Unmatched junction bases numbered 8, after V lost 6 bases and J lost 7 bases. DNA of the CDR3: TGTGCCAGCAGCTCTGACAGGGAGAGTGGCTACACCTTC. Translation: CASSSDRESGYTF.

CDR3 in amino acids: CASSQDQRQGIYGYTF. Here the CDR3 DNA reads TGTGCCAGCAGCCAAGATCAAAGACAGGGAATCTATGGCTACACCTTC. V is TRBV3-1 (or the pseudogene TRBV3-2) and J is TRBJ1-2; 7 bases match TRBD1. Germline-derived CDR1 and CDR2 are LGHDT and YNNKEL (reference sequence). The CDR3 length is 16 residues. The J segment lost 4 bases and the V segment lost 0 bases, leaving 8 bases of the junction unmatched.

The rearrangement uses TRBV28 and TRBJ2-1, with no clear D. The CDR3 sequence is 10 residues long. Looked up from germline, CDR1 is MDHEN and CDR2 is SYDVKM. With 3 bases removed from V and 10 bases from J, the gap between germline ends came to 4 bases. The CDR3 coding sequence is TGTGCCAGCAGTTTCAGGGAGCAGTTCTTC. It codes for CASSFREQFF.